Each of the 22 T cell receptor beta chains below was sequenced from the same sample in a study of blood T cells in healthy people across ages. Primed by a sample-barcoded 5' primer and a J-beta primer mix, a second PCR proceeded for about 6 to 11 cycles. TCRdb recomputed calls from the 5' RACE reads with MiXCR, one row per CDR3 protein. The sample yields around 1,000,000 distinct CDR3 sequences, 20% to 25% seen once. These sequences were also reported in another study, on T cells of mothers and their children.

Material for sequencing was blood. These receptors were taken from a girl aged 2-10 years in good health.

The chain is built from TRBV14 and TRBJ1-1; 7 nucleotides agree with TRBD1. This CDR3 region has 15 residues. V trimming: 4 bases; J trimming: 0 bases; junction bases outside the gene matches: 5. CDR1 is SGHDN, CDR2 FVKESK, per germline. CDR3 DNA: TGTGCCAGCAGCCCTCCGACAGGGATGAACACTGAAGCTTTCTTT. This sequence encodes CASSPPTGMNTEAFF. The variable domain in full, with the rest retrieved from reference TRBV14 and TRBJ1-1, is EAGVTQFPSHSVIEKGQTVTLRCDPISGHDNLYWYRRVMGKEIKFLLHFVKESKQDESGMPNNRFLAERTGGTYSTLKVQPAELEDSGVYFCASSPPTGMNTEAFFGQGTRLTVV.

The chain carries TRBV20-1 and TRBJ1-1, with TRBD1 matching 9 bases. CDR1 is DFQATT, CDR2 SNEGSKA, per germline (reference sequence). The CDR3 spans 14 residues. The J segment lost 0 bases and the V segment lost 6 bases, leaving 5 bases of the junction unmatched. CDR3 nucleotide sequence: TGCAGTGCCCCGGGACAGGGCATGAACACTGAAGCTTTCTTT. Amino acid sequence: CSAPGQGMNTEAFF.

About this clonotype: The junction does not match germline at one end; this may be a read error. The rearrangement uses TRBV24-1 and TRBJ1-2; D might be TRBD1 (6 bases). CDR1 KGHDR and CDR2 SFDVKD come from the germline V gene. The CDR3 runs to 14 residues. CDR3 sequence reads: CATIDDRFFYGYTF. CDR3 nucleotide sequence: TGTGCCACCATTGATGACAGGTTTTTCTATGGCTACACCTTC.

This clonotype was recorded a few times. This chain links TRBV7-8 with TRBJ2-5, with TRBD2 as a possible D gene (5 bases). The J call is doubtful: the DNA matches TRBJ2-1 better. Germline V gene sequence: CDR1 SGHVS, CDR2 FQNEAQ. This CDR3 is built from 15 residues. This CDR3 reads CASSLEDRLTTEQFF. DNA of the CDR3: TGTGCCAGCAGCTTAGAGGATCGACTAACAACTGAGCAGTTCTTC.

This clonotype has more than one count but fewer than ten. This chain uses TRBV27 with TRBJ2-7, with 7 bases aligning to TRBD1. Germline V gene data show CDR1 as MNHEY and CDR2 as SMNVEV (reference sequence). J lost 3 bases, V lost 6 bases, and 8 bases had no gene match. The CDR3 has 14 residues. The CDR3 here is CASSTTGSDYEQYF. In DNA form, the CDR3 reads TGTGCCAGCAGCACGACAGGGAGTGACTACGAGCAGTACTTC.

The table lists this clonotype with a few counts. The chain combines TRBV2 with TRBJ2-3, with D possibly being TRBD1 (6 bases). Germline CDR1 and CDR2: SNHLY and FYNNEI. Between the trimmed V and J ends, which lost 7 bases and 4 bases, there was a span of 24 bases. This CDR3 comprises 17 residues. The CDR3 here is CASTRNRQATESDTQYF. CDR3 nucleotide sequence: TGTGCCAGCACCAGAAACCGACAGGCCACCGAGTCAGATACGCAGTATTTT.

A word on this clonotype: One junction end does not reproduce the germline sequence, and a read error may be involved. The rearrangement uses TRBV29-1 and TRBJ1-2; D is perhaps TRBD1 (5 bases). The CDR3 consists of 11 residues. CDR1 is SQVTM and CDR2 is ANQGSEA in the germline V gene. The CDR3 loop is CSVAPGVEPDF. CDR3 DNA sequence: TGCAGCGTCGCCCCGGGGGTCGAGCCCGACTTC.

Only a few counts were recorded for this clonotype. V is TRBV27 and J is TRBJ1-2; maybe TRBD1 (6 bases). Germline V lookup: CDR1 MNHEY, CDR2 SMNVEV (reference sequence). V lost 5 bases, J lost 6 bases, and 16 bases lay in between. The CDR3 contains 14 residues. The CDR3 is CASSLLQGSNGYTF. The CDR3 region has the DNA TGTGCCAGCAGTCTACTACAGGGTAGTAATGGCTACACCTTC.

This clonotype was seen more than once but under ten times. The chain carries TRBV5-6 and TRBJ2-1; D might be TRBD1 or TRBD2, each matching 5 bases. Germline V gene data show CDR1 as SGHDT and CDR2 as YYEEEE. The CDR3 runs 14 residues. Trimming left V 2 bases short and J 9 bases short, with 15 bases between. This chain's CDR3 is CASSFDSGTTEQFF. The CDR3 nucleotides are TGTGCCAGCAGCTTCGATTCAGGGACGACTGAGCAGTTCTTC.

This clonotype has a handful of counts. The chain carries TRBV28 and TRBJ2-5; possible D gene TRBD2, 6 bases. The J call may be wrong; the DNA end is better matched by TRBJ2-1. This CDR3 spans 15 amino acids. Germline V gene data show CDR1 as MDHEN and CDR2 as SYDVKM. CDR3 residues: CASSPWGGDYNEQFF. The CDR3 DNA sequence: TGTGCCAGCAGTCCGTGGGGAGGAGACTACAATGAGCAGTTCTTC.

CDR3 loop: CSVVGRGLPYEQYF. The CDR3 DNA sequence: TGCAGCGTTGTTGGCCGGGGTTTACCCTACGAGCAGTACTTC. The chain couples TRBV29-1 to TRBJ2-7; D might be TRBD2 (5 bases). The germline V gene encodes CDR1 SQVTM and CDR2 ANQGSEA. V lost 4 bases and J 2 bases, leaving 15 bases between the germline ends. This CDR3 is 14 amino acids long.

The chain recombines TRBV4-2 with TRBJ2-7; TRBD2 might be the D (6 bases). The CDR3 totals 17 residues. V was trimmed by 3 bases and J by 4 bases, leaving 22 bases between them. CDR1 and CDR2 from the germline V gene are LGHNA and YNFKEQ. This chain's CDR3 is CASSQANVGTLGYEQYF. CDR3 bases: TGTGCCAGCAGCCAGGCCAACGTCGGGACTCTCGGATACGAGCAGTACTTC.

With respect to this clonotype: Germline is not matched at one junction end, which may reflect a read error. The chain employs TRBV7-3 and TRBJ2-6; D perhaps matches TRBD1 (7 bases). The germline CDR1 and CDR2 sequences are SGHTA and FQGTGA. The CDR3 is 13 residues long. The CDR3 region has the DNA TGTGTCAGCAGGGGGGATGGGGCCAACGTCCTGACTTTC. Protein: CVSRGDGANVLTF. The variable domain in full, completed from reference TRBV7-3 and TRBJ2-6, reads GAGVSQTPSNKVTEKGKYVELRCDPISGHTALYWYRQSLGQGPEFLIYFQGTGAADDSGLPNDRFFAVRPEGSVSTLKIQRTERGDSAVYLCVSRGDGANVLTFGAGSRLTVL.

This clonotype was counted at least ten times. The chain links TRBV12-3 or TRBV12-4 to TRBJ1-2, with 12 positions matching TRBD1. V shed 7 bases and J 9 bases; nucleotides not matched to a gene: 6. CDR3 length: 13 amino acids. Here the CDR3 reads CASIPGQGASYTF. In DNA, the CDR3 is TGTGCCAGCATCCCGGGACAGGGGGCAAGCTACACCTTC.

Written as DNA, the CDR3 is TGCAGTGCGAGACAGGGTGGTAGCACTGAAGCTTTCTTT. Its translation is CSARQGGSTEAFF. V usage is TRBV20-1 and J usage is TRBJ1-1; the match to TRBD1 covers 7 bases. Germline-derived CDR1 and CDR2 are DFQATT and SNEGSKA (reference sequence). The CDR3 loop spans 13 amino acids. J lost 4 bases, V lost 6 bases, and 8 bases had no gene match.

In this sample, this clonotype turned up a few times. This rearrangement joins TRBV28 to TRBJ1-4; 7 bases align to TRBD1. Germline V gene lookup returns CDR1 MDHEN and CDR2 SYDVKM. The V gene end was trimmed by 5 bases and the J gene end by 12 bases; junction bases not matched to a gene: 12. This CDR3 contains 14 residues. CDR3 DNA sequence: TGTGCCAGCAGTGCGAACACAGGGGTATGGGAACTGTTTTTT. It codes for CASSANTGVWELFF.

The chain recombines TRBV4-1 with TRBJ1-2, with D possibly TRBD1 on 5 matching bases. CDR3 length: 15 residues. V was trimmed by 1 base and J by 4 bases, leaving 13 bases between them. CDR1 is MGHRA, CDR2 YSYEKL, per germline. The DNA of the CDR3 is TGCGCCAGCAGCCAAGTTCCCCACAGGATCTATGGCTACACCTTC. Protein: CASSQVPHRIYGYTF.

This clonotype was counted between two and nine times. This chain uses TRBV7-8 with TRBJ2-1; 10 bases line up with TRBD2. Germline loops: CDR1 SGHVS, CDR2 FQNEAQ. J lost 4 bases, V lost 2 bases, and 5 bases had no gene match. This CDR3 spans 16 amino acids. The chain's CDR3 is CASSLSGGASYNEQFF. CDR3 sequence (DNA): TGTGCCAGCAGCTTAAGCGGGGGGGCCTCATACAATGAGCAGTTCTTC.

V gene TRBV3-1 combines with J gene TRBJ2-7; 8 bases are shared with TRBD1. V gave up 3 bases and J gave up 0 bases; unmatched junction bases: 7. Germline values: CDR1 LGHDT, CDR2 YNNKEL (reference sequence). CDR3 size: 16 residues. CDR3 in DNA: TGTGCCAGCAGCCACTCGGGACAGGTTGGCTCCTACGAGCAGTACTTC. Translated: CASSHSGQVGSYEQYF.

The sample holds a few counts of this clonotype. The chain links TRBV7-2 to TRBJ2-1; D not certain. The J call may be faulty, since TRBJ2-5 better matches the DNA end. Germline-derived CDR1 and CDR2 are SGHTA and FQGNSA. This CDR3 is 14 amino acids long. The CDR3 sequence: CASSLESDLETQYF. The CDR3 bases are TGTGCCAGCAGCTTAGAGTCGGACCTAGAGACCCAGTACTTC.

There are a few counts of this clonotype. The chain joins TRBV6-6 to TRBJ2-3; D may be TRBD2 (6 bases). The germline V gene encodes CDR1 MNHNY and CDR2 SVGAGI (reference sequence). The CDR3 runs 13 residues. Trimming shortened V by 11 bases and J by 0 bases, and 12 bases separated the two germline ends. CDR3 DNA: TGTGCCGGGGGGACGAGGAGCACAGATACGCAGTATTTT. It codes for CAGGTRSTDTQYF.

This chain links TRBV19 with TRBJ2-2, with 8 bases matching TRBD1. The CDR3 has 14 residues. J lost 6 bases, V lost 7 bases, and 7 bases had no gene match. Germline loops: CDR1 LNHDA, CDR2 SQIVND (reference sequence). The CDR3 region is CASKQGDWAGELFF. The DNA of the CDR3 is TGTGCCAGTAAACAGGGGGATTGGGCCGGGGAGCTGTTTTTT.